The next 14 T cell receptor beta chains were all read from a single sample in a study of cytomegalovirus exposure and HLA in healthy donors. PCR employed 60 Vbeta and 13 Jbeta primers. Generated by immunoSEQ multiplex PCR, the TCRdb table keeps only in-frame clones and is missing some. This sample carries about 160,000 clones, approximately 80% of them seen once, and the ten largest clones take approximately 2.3%. Material for sequencing was PBMCs. These receptors were obtained from a man between 45 and 60 years old in good health and CMV-seropositive.

CDR3 DNA sequence: TGTGCCAGTACCCCGACAGCCCCCTCTGGGGCCAACGTCCTGACTTTC. As protein: CASTPTAPSGANVLTF. The chain is built from TRBV19 and TRBJ2-6; weak D call: TRBD1 (5 bases). Germline CDR1 reads LNHDA; CDR2 reads SQIVND (reference sequence). V was pared by 7 bases and J by 0 bases, with 13 bases between. The CDR3 sequence is 16 residues long.

V is TRBV7-2 and J is TRBJ1-1; a weak D match, TRBD1 (6 bases). The CDR3 has 18 amino acids. Germline-derived CDR1 and CDR2 are SGHTA and FQGNSA. V was cut by 6 bases and J by 0 bases, with 23 bases left in between. CDR3 residues: CASRHRAQWGAMNTEAFF. In DNA form, the CDR3 reads TGTGCCAGCAGACACAGGGCTCAGTGGGGAGCGATGAACACTGAAGCTTTCTTT.

This chain links TRBV5-1 with TRBJ1-5; D is ambiguous. Deletions cut 0 bases from V and 2 bases from J, with 6 bases between. CDR1 SGHRS and CDR2 YFSETQ come from the germline V gene. This CDR3 spans 14 amino acids. The CDR3 DNA reads as TGCGCCAGCAGCTTGGACAGAGGCAATCAGCCCCAGCATTTT. Amino acids: CASSLDRGNQPQHF.

The chain couples TRBV2 to TRBJ2-7; D gene unclear. The CDR3 extends over 15 amino acids. V was trimmed by 5 bases and J by 0 bases, leaving 14 bases between them. Germline V gives CDR1 SNHLY, CDR2 FYNNEI. DNA of the CDR3: TGTGCCAGCAGTCTCCTTGTGGAGTCCTCCTACGAGCAGTACTTC. Its protein product is CASSLLVESSYEQYF.

The chain is built from TRBV5-1 and TRBJ2-5; 14 bases are a match to TRBD2. Per germline, CDR1 SGHRS and CDR2 YFSETQ. The CDR3 totals 16 residues. V lost 4 bases and J lost 3; bases outside the gene matches: 5. Here the CDR3 reads CASSELGLAGEETQYF. For the CDR3, the DNA is TGCGCCAGCAGCGAACTGGGACTAGCGGGGGAAGAGACCCAGTACTTC.

The chain combines TRBV18 with TRBJ2-3, with TRBD1 as a possible D gene (6 bases). CDR1 and CDR2 from the germline V gene are KGHSH and LQKENI. This CDR3 is built from 16 residues. The V gene lost 0 bases and the J gene lost 4 bases, with 14 bases spanning the gap. The CDR3 loop reads CASSPPILRGPDTQYF. The CDR3, as DNA: TGTGCCAGCTCACCACCGATACTCAGGGGACCAGATACGCAGTATTTT.

The chain combines TRBV28 with TRBJ1-1, with D uncertain. The V gene lost 5 bases and the J gene lost 4 bases, with 14 bases spanning the gap. This CDR3 has 14 amino acids. Germline V gene data show CDR1 as MDHEN and CDR2 as SYDVKM. The CDR3 DNA follows: TGTGCCAGCAGTCCCCGACAAGGTCTCACTGAAGCTTTCTTT. It specifies CASSPRQGLTEAFF.

The V gene is TRBV28, the J gene TRBJ1-6; 8 bases are shared with TRBD1. Germline CDR1 reads MDHEN; CDR2 reads SYDVKM. CDR3 length equals 15 residues. The V gene end was trimmed by 4 bases and the J gene end by 6 bases; junction bases not matched to a gene: 5. The CDR3 region has the DNA TGTGCCAGCAGTTCTGGACAGGGCTTTAATTCACCCCTCCACTTT. It specifies CASSSGQGFNSPLHF.

V gene TRBV27 combines with J gene TRBJ2-7; D may be TRBD1 (5 bases). Germline CDR1 and CDR2: MNHEY and SMNVEV (reference sequence). The CDR3 runs to 12 residues. Trimming shortened V by 6 bases and J by 2 bases, and 8 bases separated the two germline ends. The CDR3 nucleotides are TGTGCCAGCAGCCAAGGGGCCTACGAGCAGTACTTC. The encoded protein is CASSQGAYEQYF.

V is TRBV7-3 and J is TRBJ1-6; D remains ambiguous. The CDR3 totals 14 residues. Germline V gene sequence: CDR1 SGHTA, CDR2 FQGTGA. V dropped 5 bases and J dropped 7 bases, with 12 bases sitting between them. CDR3 protein: CASSQSGKNSPLHF. Here the CDR3 DNA reads TGTGCCAGCAGCCAGTCCGGGAAAAATTCACCCCTCCACTTT.

The chain carries TRBV7-6 and TRBJ2-3; 8 bases fit TRBD2. CDR3 size: 14 residues. Germline CDR1 is SGHVS and CDR2 is FNYEAQ. V shed 5 bases, J shed 2 bases, and the junction held 3 bases outside the gene matches. CDR3 bases: TGTGCCAGCAGCGACGGGGGGGCCACAGATACGCAGTATTTT. This codes for CASSDGGATDTQYF.

The V gene is TRBV7-2, the J gene TRBJ2-5, with 11 bases fitting TRBD2. Germline trimming cut 2 bases from V and 5 bases from J; bases unmatched to any gene: 10. Germline V gene sequence: CDR1 SGHTA, CDR2 FQGNSA. The length of the CDR3 is 17 residues. The DNA of the CDR3 is TGTGCCAGCAGCTTACATCTAGCGGGGGGAGGTGGGGAGACCCAGTACTTC. Residues: CASSLHLAGGGGETQYF. The entire variable domain, with the rest obtained from reference TRBV7-2 and TRBJ2-5, is as follows: GAGVSQSPSNKVTEKGKDVELRCDPISGHTALYWYRQSLGQGLEFLIYFQGNSAPDKSGLPSDRFSAERTGGSVSTLTIQRTQQEDSAVYLCASSLHLAGGGGETQYFGPGTRLLVL.

The V and J genes are TRBV2 and TRBJ2-4, with D tentatively TRBD2 (7 bases). The CDR3 covers 15 residues. The germline V and J ends were trimmed by 8 bases and 0 bases, with 14 bases remaining between them. Germline loops: CDR1 SNHLY, CDR2 FYNNEI. CDR3 in DNA: TGTGCCAGCGGACGGGGGGCCTTAGCCAAAAACATTCAGTACTTC. Its translation is CASGRGALAKNIQYF. Using reference TRBV2 and TRBJ2-4 for the parts outside the CDR3, the full variable domain is EPEVTQTPSHQVTQMGQEVILRCVPISNHLYFYWYRQILGQKVEFLVSFYNNEISEKSEIFDDQFSVERPDGSNFTLKIRSTKLEDSAMYFCASGRGALAKNIQYFGAGTRLSVL.

The V call is TRBV5-4, the J call TRBJ2-2; TRBD2 aligns across 12 bases. This CDR3 comprises 19 residues. The trim removed 4 bases at V and 1 base at J, leaving 11 bases unmatched. From germline, CDR1 is SGHNT and CDR2 YYREEE (reference sequence). Here the CDR3 reads CASSQGTLAGGVNTGELFF. In DNA form, the CDR3 reads TGTGCCAGCAGCCAGGGGACCCTAGCGGGGGGGGTGAACACCGGGGAGCTGTTTTTT. Using reference TRBV5-4 and TRBJ2-2 for the parts outside the CDR3, the full variable domain is ETGVTQSPTHLIKTRGQQVTLRCSSQSGHNTVSWYQQALGQGPQFIFQYYREEENGRGNFPPRFSGLQFPNYSSELNVNALELDDSALYLCASSQGTLAGGVNTGELFFGEGSRLTVL.